This entry describes one T cell receptor beta chain. No antigen is known for it. Base qualities are missing; no much larger clone stands one base away. The library came from RT-PCR. Data came from an Illumina HiSeq 2500. TCRdb took the public reads, trimmed them with fastp at Q25, ran MiXCR for clone calling and kept in-frame beta chains. Every distinct CDR3 protein forms one entry, paired with its most common genes and DNA. In all, the sample holds about 780,000 distinct CDR3 sequences, and about 18% of those were seen once. The top ten hold approximately 11% of the sample. From V the trimming removes 5 bases and from J it removes 3 bases, while the gene matches leave 7 bases of the junction unaccounted for. Inclusive of the bounding cysteine and phenylalanine, the CDR3 is 16 residues long. The only DNA kept is the CDR3, 48 bases in frame from the first base. This specimen comes from a study of response to subunit inactivated influenza vaccine (dated by TCRdb to about 2018). A note on the overall study: To follow how T cells responded to a trivalent subunit inactivated influenza vaccine, the researchers relied on deep quantitative profiling of the T cell receptor repertoire.

The paper as a whole reports these results and caveats: The authors proposed that each seasonal influenza vaccination may bring in only a limited number of new T cells.

The V gene is TRBV12-3 or TRBV12-4 and the J gene is TRBJ2-3, and 11 bases in between align with TRBD2. The sample was PBMCs from blood, taken around 5 days after vaccination. This TCR derives from a man aged 45 to 65 who received an inactivated influenza vaccine. Donor details come from another sample of the same person, matched by shared clones. The CDR3 has the sequence CASSQSLAGATDTQYF. The nucleotides are TGTGCCAGCAGTCAATCACTAGCGGGGGCGACAGATACGCAGTATTTT.